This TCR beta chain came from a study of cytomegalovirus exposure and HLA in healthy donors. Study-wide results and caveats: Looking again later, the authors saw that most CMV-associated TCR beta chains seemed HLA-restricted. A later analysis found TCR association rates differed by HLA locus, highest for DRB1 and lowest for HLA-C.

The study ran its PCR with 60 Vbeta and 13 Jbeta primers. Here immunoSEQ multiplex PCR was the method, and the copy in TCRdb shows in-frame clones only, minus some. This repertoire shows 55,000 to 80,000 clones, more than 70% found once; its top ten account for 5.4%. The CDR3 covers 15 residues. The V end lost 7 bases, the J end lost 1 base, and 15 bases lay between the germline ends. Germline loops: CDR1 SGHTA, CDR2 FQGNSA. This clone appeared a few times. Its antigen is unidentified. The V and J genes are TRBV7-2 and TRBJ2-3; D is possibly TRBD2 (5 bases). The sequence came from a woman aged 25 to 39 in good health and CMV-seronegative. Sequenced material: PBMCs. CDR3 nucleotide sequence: TGTGCCAGCACCCCCCCCCGGGAAGGCACAGATACGCAGTATTTT. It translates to CASTPPREGTDTQYF.